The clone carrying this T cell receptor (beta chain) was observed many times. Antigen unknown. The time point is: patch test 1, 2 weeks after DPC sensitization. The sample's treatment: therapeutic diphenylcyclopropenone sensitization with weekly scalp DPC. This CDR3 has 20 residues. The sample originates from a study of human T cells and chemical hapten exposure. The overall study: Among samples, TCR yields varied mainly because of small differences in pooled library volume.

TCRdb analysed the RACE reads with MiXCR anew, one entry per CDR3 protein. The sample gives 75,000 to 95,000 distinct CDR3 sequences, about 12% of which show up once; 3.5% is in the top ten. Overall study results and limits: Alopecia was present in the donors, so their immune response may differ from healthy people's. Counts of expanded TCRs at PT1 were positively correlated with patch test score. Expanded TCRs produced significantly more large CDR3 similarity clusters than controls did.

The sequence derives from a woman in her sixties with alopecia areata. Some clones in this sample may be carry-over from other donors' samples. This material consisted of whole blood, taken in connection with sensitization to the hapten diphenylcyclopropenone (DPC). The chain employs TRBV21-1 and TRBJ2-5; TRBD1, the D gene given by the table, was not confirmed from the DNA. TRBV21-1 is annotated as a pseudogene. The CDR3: CASGNRTGFSVVRTGETQYF. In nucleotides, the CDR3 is TGTGCCAGCGGAAATAGGACAGGATTCTCGGTGGTGAGAACAGGGGAGACCCAGTACTTC.